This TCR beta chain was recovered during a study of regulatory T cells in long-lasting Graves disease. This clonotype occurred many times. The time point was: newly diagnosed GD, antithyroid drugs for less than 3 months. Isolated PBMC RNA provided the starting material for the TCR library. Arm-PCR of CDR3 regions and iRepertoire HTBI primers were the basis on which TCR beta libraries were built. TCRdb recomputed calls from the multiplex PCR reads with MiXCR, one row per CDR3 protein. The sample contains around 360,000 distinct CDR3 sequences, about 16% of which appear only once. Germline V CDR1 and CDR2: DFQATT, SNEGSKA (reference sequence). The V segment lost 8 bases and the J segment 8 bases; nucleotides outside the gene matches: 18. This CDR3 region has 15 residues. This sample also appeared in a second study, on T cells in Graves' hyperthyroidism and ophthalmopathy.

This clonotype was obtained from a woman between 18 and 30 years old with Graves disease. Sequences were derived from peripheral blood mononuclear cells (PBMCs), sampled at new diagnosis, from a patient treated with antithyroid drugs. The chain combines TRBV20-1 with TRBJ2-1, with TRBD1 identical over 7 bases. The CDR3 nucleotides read TGCAGTCCCTTAGACAGGGCTGTCCTGCATCATGAGCAGTTCTTC. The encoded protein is CSPLDRAVLHHEQFF.